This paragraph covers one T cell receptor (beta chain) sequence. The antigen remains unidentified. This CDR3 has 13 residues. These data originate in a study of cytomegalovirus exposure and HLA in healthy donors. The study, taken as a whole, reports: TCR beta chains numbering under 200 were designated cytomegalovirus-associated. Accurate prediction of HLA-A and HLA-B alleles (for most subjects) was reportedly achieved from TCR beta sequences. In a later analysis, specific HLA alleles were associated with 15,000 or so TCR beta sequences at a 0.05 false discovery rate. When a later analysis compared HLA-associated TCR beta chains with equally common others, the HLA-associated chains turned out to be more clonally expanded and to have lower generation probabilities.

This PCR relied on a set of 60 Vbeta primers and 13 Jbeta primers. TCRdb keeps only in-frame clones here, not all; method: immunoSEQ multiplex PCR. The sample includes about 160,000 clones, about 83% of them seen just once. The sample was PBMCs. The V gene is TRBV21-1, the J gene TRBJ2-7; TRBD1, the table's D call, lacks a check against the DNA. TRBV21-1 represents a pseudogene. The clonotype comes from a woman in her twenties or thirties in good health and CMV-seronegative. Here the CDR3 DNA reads TGTGCCAGCAGTGGCCAGGGGGGCGACGAGCAGTACTTC. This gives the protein CASSGQGGDEQYF.